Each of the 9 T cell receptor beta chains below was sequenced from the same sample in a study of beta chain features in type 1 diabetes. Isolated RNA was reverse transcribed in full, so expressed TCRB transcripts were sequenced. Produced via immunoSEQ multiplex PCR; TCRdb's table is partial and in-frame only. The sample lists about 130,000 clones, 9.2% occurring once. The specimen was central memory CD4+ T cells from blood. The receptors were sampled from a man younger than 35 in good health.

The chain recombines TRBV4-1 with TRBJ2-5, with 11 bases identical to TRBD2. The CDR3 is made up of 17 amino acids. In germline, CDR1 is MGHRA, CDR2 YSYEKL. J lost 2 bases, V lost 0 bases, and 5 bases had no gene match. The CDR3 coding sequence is TGCGCCAGCAGCCAAGATGCTAGCGGGGGGAAACAAGAGACCCAGTACTTC. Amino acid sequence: CASSQDASGGKQETQYF.

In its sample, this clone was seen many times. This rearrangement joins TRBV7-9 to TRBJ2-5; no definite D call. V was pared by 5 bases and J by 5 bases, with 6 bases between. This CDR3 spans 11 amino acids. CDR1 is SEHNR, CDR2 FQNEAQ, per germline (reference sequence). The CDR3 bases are TGTGCCAGCAGCCCCACTGAGACCCAGTACTTC. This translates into CASSPTETQYF.

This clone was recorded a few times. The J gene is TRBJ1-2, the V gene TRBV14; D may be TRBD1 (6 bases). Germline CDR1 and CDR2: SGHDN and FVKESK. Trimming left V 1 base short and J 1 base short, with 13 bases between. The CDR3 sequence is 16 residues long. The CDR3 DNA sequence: TGTGCCAGCAGCCAAGTCGGGGGGGCCATTAACTATGGCTACACCTTC. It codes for CASSQVGGAINYGYTF. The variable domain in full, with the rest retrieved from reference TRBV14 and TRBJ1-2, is EAGVTQFPSHSVIEKGQTVTLRCDPISGHDNLYWYRRVMGKEIKFLLHFVKESKQDESGMPNNRFLAERTGGTYSTLKVQPAELEDSGVYFCASSQVGGAINYGYTFGSGTRLTVV.

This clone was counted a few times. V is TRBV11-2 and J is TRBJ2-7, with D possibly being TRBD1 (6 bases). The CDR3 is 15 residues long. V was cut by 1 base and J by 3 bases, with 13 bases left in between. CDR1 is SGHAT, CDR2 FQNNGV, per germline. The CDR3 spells CASSLALDRNYEQYF. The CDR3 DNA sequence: TGTGCCAGCAGCTTAGCCCTGGACAGAAACTACGAGCAGTACTTC.

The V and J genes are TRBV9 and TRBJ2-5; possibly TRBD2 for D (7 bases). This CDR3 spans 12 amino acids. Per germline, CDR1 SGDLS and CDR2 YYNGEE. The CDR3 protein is CDRGGGEETQYF. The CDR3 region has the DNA TGTGATAGGGGGGGAGGGGAAGAGACCCAGTACTTC. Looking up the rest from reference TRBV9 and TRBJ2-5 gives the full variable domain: DSGVTQTPKHLITATGQRVTLRCSPRSGDLSVYWYQQSLDQGLQFLIQYYNGEERAKGNILERFSAQQFPDLHSELNLSSLELGDSALYFCDRGGGEETQYFGPGTRLLVL.

Here the CDR3 DNA reads TGTGCCAGCTCTTTCACAGTAGAAGAGACCCAGTACTTC. Translation: CASSFTVEETQYF. This chain uses TRBV18 with TRBJ2-5; D gene uncertain. Germline values: CDR1 KGHSH, CDR2 LQKENI. The V end was cut by 6 bases, the J end by 3 bases, with 11 bases between. The CDR3 contains 13 residues.

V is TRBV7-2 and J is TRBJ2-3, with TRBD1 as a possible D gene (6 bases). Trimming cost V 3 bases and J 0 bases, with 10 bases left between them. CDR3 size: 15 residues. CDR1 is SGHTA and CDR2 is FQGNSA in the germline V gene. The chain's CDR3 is CASSFGQPSTDTQYF. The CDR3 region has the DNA TGTGCCAGCAGCTTCGGACAGCCGAGCACAGATACGCAGTATTTT. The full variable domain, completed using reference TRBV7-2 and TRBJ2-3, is GAGVSQSPSNKVTEKGKDVELRCDPISGHTALYWYRQSLGQGLEFLIYFQGNSAPDKSGLPSDRFSAERTGGSVSTLTIQRTQQEDSAVYLCASSFGQPSTDTQYFGPGTRLTVL.

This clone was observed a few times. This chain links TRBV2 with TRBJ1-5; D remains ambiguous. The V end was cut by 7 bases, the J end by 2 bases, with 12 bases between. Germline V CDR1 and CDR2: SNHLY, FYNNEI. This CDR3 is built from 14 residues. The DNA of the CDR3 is TGTGCCAGCACCCAGGAGGGTGGCAATCAGCCCCAGCATTTT. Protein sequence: CASTQEGGNQPQHF.

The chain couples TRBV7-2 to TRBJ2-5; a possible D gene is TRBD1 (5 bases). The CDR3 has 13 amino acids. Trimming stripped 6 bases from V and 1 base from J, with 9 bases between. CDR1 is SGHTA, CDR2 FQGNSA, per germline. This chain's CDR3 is CASRIGAQETQYF. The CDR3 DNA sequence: TGTGCCAGCAGAATAGGGGCCCAAGAGACCCAGTACTTC.